This T cell receptor beta chain was obtained from a study of regulatory T cells in long-lasting Graves disease. Study-wide findings and caveats: Researchers reported studying only peripheral blood, not thyroid tissue.

Combining iRepertoire HTBI primers with Arm-PCR of CDR3 regions, the authors built TCR beta libraries. Using its own MiXCR run on the multiplex PCR reads, TCRdb lists one record per CDR3 protein. The sample lists hundreds of thousands of distinct CDR3 sequences, less than 25% occurring once. As for time point: persistent/refractory GD, antithyroid drugs over 5 years with positive TRAb. From PBMCs, RNA was extracted and then used to make the TCR library. The CDR3 runs to 14 residues. V dropped 1 base and J dropped 5 bases, with 12 bases sitting between them. CDR1 and CDR2 (germline): SNHLY, FYNNEI. This clonotype was seen repeatedly, ten times or more. The target antigen is unknown.

The chain couples TRBV2 to TRBJ2-7, with D uncertain. The sequencing used peripheral blood mononuclear cells (PBMCs), collected when the disease was refractory, from a patient treated with antithyroid drugs. The TCR sequence derives from a female donor with Graves disease. The CDR3 region has the DNA TGTGCCAGCAGTGAAGGAGGCCGCCTTGACGAGCAGTACTTC. Amino acids: CASSEGGRLDEQYF. The full variable domain, its missing parts supplied by reference TRBV2 and TRBJ2-7, is EPEVTQTPSHQVTQMGQEVILRCVPISNHLYFYWYRQILGQKVEFLVSFYNNEISEKSEIFDDQFSVERPDGSNFTLKIRSTKLEDSAMYFCASSEGGRLDEQYFGPGTRLTVT.